The 19 T cell receptor beta chains reported below all come from one sample, sequenced in a study of monozygotic twins with inflammatory bowel disease. TCRdb re-called the 5' RACE reads and shows each CDR3 protein once, DNA omitted. The ten most abundant clones cover over 2% of a sample with 310,000 or so distinct CDR3 sequences. Sequencing was carried out using blood. These receptor sequences come from a human donor with ulcerative colitis or Crohn's disease, or a healthy co-twin of an affected twin (not recorded which).

V usage is TRBV7-2 and J usage is TRBJ2-4. This CDR3 has 19 residues. CDR1 SGHTA and CDR2 FQGNSA come from the germline V gene. The chain's CDR3 is CASSLAARKNPEAKNIQYF.

The chain has TRBV5-1 and TRBJ2-2; TCRdb returns TRBD1, unconfirmable since there is no DNA. The CDR3 length is 15 residues. CDR1 is SGHRS and CDR2 is YFSETQ in the germline V gene. This chain's CDR3 is CASSLRTREDGELFF.

The chain links TRBV29-1 to TRBJ2-1; the TCRdb D gene call, TRBD1, has no DNA to confirm it. This CDR3 contains 13 residues. Germline V gene sequence: CDR1 SQVTM, CDR2 ANQGSEA. This CDR3 is CSVRTGQGNEQFF.

The chain recombines TRBV20-1 with TRBJ2-3; TCRdb's D gene call, TRBD2, goes unchecked for lack of DNA. The CDR3 consists of 17 residues. The germline CDR1 and CDR2 sequences are DFQATT and SNEGSKA (reference sequence). The CDR3 sequence is CSAGEGAGGLSTDTQYF.

The chain employs TRBV27 and TRBJ2-7; TCRdb's D call, TRBD1, is unchecked because there is no DNA. Germline V gives CDR1 MNHEY, CDR2 SMNVEV (reference sequence). The CDR3 length is 14 residues. The CDR3 is CASSGSGTGDEQYF.

The V and J genes are TRBV6-2 or TRBV6-3 and TRBJ1-3. This CDR3 has 13 amino acids. CDR1 and CDR2 (germline): MNHEY, SVGEGT. The CDR3 sequence is CASITDPGNTIYF.

Here the CDR3 reads CASRADLYNEQFF. This chain uses TRBV7-9 with TRBJ2-1. The CDR3 consists of 13 residues. CDR1 and CDR2 (germline): SEHNR, FQNEAQ (reference sequence).

This sequence joins TRBV18 and TRBJ2-7; TCRdb names TRBD1, which stays unverified in the absence of DNA. The CDR3 contains 17 residues. Per germline, CDR1 KGHSH and CDR2 LQKENI. CDR3 residues: CASSLYSGTGPAYEQYF.

The genes are TRBV12-3 or TRBV12-4 and TRBJ2-7; TCRdb calls TRBD2, which cannot be checked without DNA. The CDR3 is made up of 14 amino acids. The CDR3 is CASSLARGPYEQYF.

The chain recombines TRBV29-1 with TRBJ1-1; TCRdb lists TRBD1, though no DNA is available to test this call. Germline CDR1 and CDR2: SQVTM and ANQGSEA. The CDR3 contains 12 residues. The CDR3 here is CSVGGLNTEAFF.

The gene calls are TRBV5-1 and TRBJ2-1; TCRdb gives TRBD1 as the D gene, but with no DNA this cannot be confirmed. The length of the CDR3 is 16 residues. Germline V gene lookup returns CDR1 SGHRS and CDR2 YFSETQ. CDR3 protein: CASSLERTGSYNEQFF.

J is TRBJ2-3 and V is TRBV4-3; TCRdb's D call of TRBD2 is untestable without DNA. This CDR3 comprises 17 residues. Germline values: CDR1 LGHNA, CDR2 YSLEER. CDR3 sequence reads: CASSHPTGLAGGLEQYF.

V is TRBV5-1 and J is TRBJ1-1; TCRdb gives TRBD1 as the D gene, but with no DNA this cannot be confirmed. The CDR3 contains 14 residues. Germline loops: CDR1 SGHRS, CDR2 YFSETQ. The CDR3 sequence: CASSDHRGHDEAFF. The full variable domain, rest sourced from reference TRBV5-1 and TRBJ1-1, is KAGVTQTPRYLIKTRGQQVTLSCSPISGHRSVSWYQQTPGQGLQFLFEYFSETQRNKGNFPGRFSGRQFSNSRSEMNVSTLELGDSALYLCASSDHRGHDEAFFGQGTRLTVV.

The chain recombines TRBV25-1 with TRBJ2-7; the TCRdb call, TRBD1, lacks DNA for checking. The germline V gene has CDR1 MGHDK and CDR2 SYGVNS. The CDR3 runs to 16 residues. CDR3 residues: CASSDPGTGSSYEQYF.

The CDR3 protein is CASSLAATNTGELFF. The chain links TRBV7-9 to TRBJ2-2. The CDR3 extends over 15 amino acids. Looked up from germline, CDR1 is SEHNR and CDR2 is FQNEAQ (reference sequence).

CDR3 sequence reads: CASSTRAERYGYTF. This chain joins TRBV19 and TRBJ1-2; TCRdb indicates TRBD1, and absent DNA this call remains unverified. CDR3 size: 14 residues. Germline loops: CDR1 LNHDA, CDR2 SQIVND (reference sequence).

The chain links TRBV5-1 to TRBJ2-1; TCRdb's assignment of TRBD1 cannot be checked, as there is no DNA. This CDR3 is 14 amino acids long. From germline, CDR1 is SGHRS and CDR2 YFSETQ. The CDR3 spells CASMTELGYNEQFF.

The genes are TRBV29-1 and TRBJ2-5. In germline, CDR1 is SQVTM, CDR2 ANQGSEA. The CDR3 is made up of 12 amino acids. Here the CDR3 reads CSVREYQETQYF.

The V gene is TRBV7-2, the J gene TRBJ2-2. This CDR3 is 13 amino acids long. In germline, CDR1 is SGHTA, CDR2 FQGNSA. CDR3 amino acids: CASSSRETGELFF.